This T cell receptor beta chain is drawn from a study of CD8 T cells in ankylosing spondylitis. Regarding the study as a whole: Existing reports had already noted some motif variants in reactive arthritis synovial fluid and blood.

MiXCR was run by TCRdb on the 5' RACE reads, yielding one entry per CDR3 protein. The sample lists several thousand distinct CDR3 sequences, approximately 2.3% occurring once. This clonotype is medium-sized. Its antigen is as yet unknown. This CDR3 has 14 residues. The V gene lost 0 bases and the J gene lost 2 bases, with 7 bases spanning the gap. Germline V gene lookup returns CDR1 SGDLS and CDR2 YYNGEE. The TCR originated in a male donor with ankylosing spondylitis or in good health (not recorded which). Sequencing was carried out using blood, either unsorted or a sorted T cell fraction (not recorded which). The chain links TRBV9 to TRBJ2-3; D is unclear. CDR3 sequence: CASSVGIDTDTQYF. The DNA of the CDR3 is TGTGCCAGCAGCGTAGGAATAGACACAGATACGCAGTATTTT.